What follows are 30 T cell receptor beta chains derived from one specimen sequenced in a study of blood T cell repertoires in COVID-19. The assay was immunoSEQ multiplex PCR, and TCRdb's table has in-frame clones only and misses some. Of some 97,000 clones listed, approximately 88% were seen once; the top ten hold around 6.5%. Sequencing was done on a sample of peripheral blood. The receptors were gathered from a woman aged 55 to 70 with acute or convalescent COVID-19.

CDR3 region: CASSLRERYGYTF. CDR3 in DNA: TGTGCCAGCAGTCTGAGGGAACGCTATGGCTACACCTTC. This chain connects TRBV12-3 or TRBV12-4 to TRBJ1-2; D remains unclear. The CDR3 is made up of 13 amino acids. V gave up 5 bases and J gave up 4 bases, with 11 bases separating them.

The chain has TRBV24-1 and TRBJ2-7; TRBD1 agrees at 9 bases. J lost 2 bases, V lost 4 bases, and 5 bases had no gene match. The CDR3 covers 15 residues. Germline CDR1 is KGHDR and CDR2 is SFDVKD. CDR3 in DNA: TGTGCCACCAGTGAATCCGGGACAGGGACCTACGAGCAGTACTTC. The encoded protein is CATSESGTGTYEQYF.

This rearrangement joins TRBV20-1 to TRBJ2-5; no firm D call. Germline CDR1 is DFQATT and CDR2 is SNEGSKA (reference sequence). Trimming cost V 3 bases and J 5 bases, with 10 bases left between them. This CDR3 has 12 amino acids. The CDR3 DNA reads TGCAGTGCTAGTGTAGCCGGTGAGACCCAGTACTTC. Encoded protein: CSASVAGETQYF.

J is TRBJ1-2 and V is TRBV18; tentatively, D is TRBD1 (6 bases). Germline V gene lookup returns CDR1 KGHSH and CDR2 LQKENI. V lost 0 bases, J lost 7 bases, and 9 bases lay in between. This CDR3 has 13 residues. This CDR3 is CASSPPQGFGYTF. As DNA, the CDR3 is TGTGCCAGCTCACCACCGCAGGGGTTTGGCTACACCTTC.

This chain uses TRBV28 with TRBJ2-3; tentative D call: TRBD2 (6 bases). The CDR3 loop spans 14 amino acids. Germline-derived CDR1 and CDR2 are MDHEN and SYDVKM. Trimming shortened V by 8 bases and J by 2 bases, and 14 bases separated the two germline ends. CDR3 in amino acids: CASHRDFLTDTQYF. DNA for the CDR3: TGTGCCAGCCATAGGGACTTCCTCACAGATACGCAGTATTTT.

CDR3 DNA sequence: TGTGCCAGTAGTATAATCTCAGGCGGGGGAACTGAAGCTTTCTTT. This gives the protein CASSIISGGGTEAFF. The gene calls are TRBV19 and TRBJ1-1, with a tentative D call TRBD1 (5 bases). Germline V gene sequence: CDR1 LNHDA, CDR2 SQIVND (reference sequence). CDR3 length: 15 residues. Deletions cut 2 bases from V and 5 bases from J, with 15 bases between.

In DNA, the CDR3 is TGTGCCAGCAGCCAAGGAGGTGGGACAGGGGGGTCACCCCTCCACTTT. Its translation is CASSQGGGTGGSPLHF. The chain uses TRBV3-1 (or the pseudogene TRBV3-2) and TRBJ1-6, with 11 bases fitting TRBD1. This CDR3 comprises 16 residues. The germline CDR1 and CDR2 sequences are LGHDT and YNNKEL (reference sequence). J gave up 10 bases and V 1 base, and 6 bases lay outside the gene matches.

This rearrangement joins TRBV5-1 to TRBJ1-1; TRBD1 is a possible D gene (6 bases). The CDR3 runs 14 residues. Between the trimmed V and J ends, which lost 0 bases and 2 bases, there was a span of 8 bases. Germline CDR1 is SGHRS and CDR2 is YFSETQ. The DNA for the CDR3 is TGCGCCAGCAGCTTGGCCGGGACAAACACTGAAGCTTTCTTT. Protein sequence: CASSLAGTNTEAFF.

This chain links TRBV6-2 or TRBV6-3 with TRBJ2-1; D unresolved. There are 14 residues in the CDR3. The V and J ends lost 3 bases and 1 base respectively, with 7 bases between them. Looked up from germline, CDR1 is MNHEY and CDR2 is SVGEGT. The CDR3: CASSYAESYNEQFF. As DNA, the CDR3 is TGTGCCAGCAGTTATGCGGAATCCTACAATGAGCAGTTCTTC.

The chain joins TRBV2 to TRBJ2-2; 8 nucleotides match TRBD2. CDR1 is SNHLY, CDR2 FYNNEI, per germline. This CDR3 contains 15 residues. V lost 7 bases to trimming and J lost 1 base; unmatched junction nucleotides: 5. CDR3: CASKAGAGNTGELFF. The CDR3 bases are TGTGCCAGCAAAGCGGGAGCCGGGAACACCGGGGAGCTGTTTTTT.

This chain links TRBV30 with TRBJ2-7; 9 bases match TRBD1. Trimming took 4 bases from V and 3 from J; bases not matched to a gene: 4. The CDR3 length is 13 residues. Germline V lookup: CDR1 GTSNPN, CDR2 SVGIG (reference sequence). The DNA for the CDR3 is TGTGCCTGGACCGGGACAGGGATCTACGAGCAGTACTTC. Protein: CAWTGTGIYEQYF.

The rearrangement links TRBV4-1 to TRBJ2-2, with unresolved D. Germline assignment: CDR1 MGHRA and CDR2 YSYEKL. Trimming took off 2 bases at V and 6 bases at J, with 7 bases between the two ends. The CDR3 runs 13 residues. CDR3 nucleotides: TGCGCCAGCAGCCAACAGACTTCCGGGGAGCTGTTTTTT. Residues: CASSQQTSGELFF.

The chain recombines TRBV19 with TRBJ2-3, with 13 nucleotides matching TRBD2. CDR3 size: 17 residues. The junction had 7 bases not matched to a gene; V was cut back by 6 bases and J by 1 base. Germline CDR1 reads LNHDA; CDR2 reads SQIVND (reference sequence). CDR3 loop: CASSGLAGVSGTDTQYF. The CDR3, as DNA: TGTGCCAGTAGCGGACTAGCGGGAGTCTCTGGCACAGATACGCAGTATTTT.

J is TRBJ2-2 and V is TRBV19; 7 bases map to TRBD2. From germline, CDR1 is LNHDA and CDR2 SQIVND (reference sequence). This CDR3 contains 15 residues. V gave up 8 bases and J gave up 1 base; unmatched junction bases: 7. CDR3 nucleotide sequence: TGTGCCAGTCACGTCAAGCGGGGGAACACCGGGGAGCTGTTTTTT. Its translation is CASHVKRGNTGELFF.

The chain combines TRBV20-1 with TRBJ2-1; D not certain. The ends were cut back, 5 bases at V and 4 bases at J, with 6 bases in the middle. The CDR3 spans 11 residues. Germline CDR1 reads DFQATT; CDR2 reads SNEGSKA (reference sequence). The CDR3 DNA follows: TGCAGTGCTGACTCTTACAATGAGCAGTTCTTC. Its protein product is CSADSYNEQFF.

V is TRBV7-8 and J is TRBJ2-7; D may be TRBD1 (5 bases). The germline V and J ends were trimmed by 3 bases and 3 bases, with 12 bases remaining between them. Germline lookup yields CDR1 SGHVS and CDR2 FQNEAQ. This CDR3 has 14 amino acids. The CDR3 is CASSLAGWNYEQYF. As DNA, the CDR3 is TGTGCCAGCAGCTTGGCAGGGTGGAACTACGAGCAGTACTTC.

J is TRBJ2-6 and V is TRBV13; no firm D call. V lost 5 bases, J lost 13 bases, and 21 bases lay in between. This CDR3 has 15 amino acids. From germline, CDR1 is PRHDT and CDR2 FYEKMQ (reference sequence). This chain's CDR3 is CASSPLGPASRVLTF. CDR3 DNA: TGTGCCAGCAGCCCCCTTGGGCCGGCCTCCAGGGTCCTGACTTTC. The full variable domain, completed using reference TRBV13 and TRBJ2-6, is AAGVIQSPRHLIKEKRETATLKCYPIPRHDTVYWYQQGPGQDPQFLISFYEKMQSDKGSIPDRFSAQQFSDYHSELNMSSLELGDSALYFCASSPLGPASRVLTFGAGSRLTVL.

The rearrangement links TRBV7-3 to TRBJ2-3; tentative D call: TRBD2 (5 bases). The CDR3 has 15 residues. V lost 2 bases, J lost 5 bases, and 14 bases lay in between. Germline CDR1 and CDR2: SGHTA and FQGTGA. In DNA form, the CDR3 reads TGTGCCAGCAGCTTAGAGCCGGGGATCTTAGATACGCAGTATTTT. It codes for CASSLEPGILDTQYF.

The chain has TRBV9 and TRBJ1-1, with unresolved D. The CDR3 covers 14 residues. V was shortened by 1 base and J by 2 bases, with 9 bases between the two germline ends. Per the germline V gene, CDR1 is SGDLS and CDR2 is YYNGEE. The CDR3 spells CASSVNQANTEAFF. The CDR3 DNA reads as TGTGCCAGCAGCGTAAACCAAGCCAACACTGAAGCTTTCTTT.

V gene TRBV5-1 combines with J gene TRBJ2-1, with TRBD2 as a possible D gene (6 bases). The CDR3 consists of 13 residues. Germline V lookup: CDR1 SGHRS, CDR2 YFSETQ. The V end was cut by 1 base, the J end by 5 bases, with 7 bases between. As DNA, the CDR3 is TGCGCCAGCAGCTTGTCGGGGGACAATGAGCAGTTCTTC. Translating it yields CASSLSGDNEQFF.

The V call is TRBV7-9, the J call TRBJ2-1, with 9 nucleotides matching TRBD2. V lost 0 bases to trimming and J lost 2 bases; unmatched junction nucleotides: 2. The germline gives CDR1 SEHNR, CDR2 FQNEAQ (reference sequence). CDR3 length equals 16 residues. CDR3 nucleotides: TGTGCCAGCAGCTTAGCGGGCGGGAGGGCCTACAATGAGCAGTTCTTC. Protein product: CASSLAGGRAYNEQFF.

This chain links TRBV10-3 with TRBJ1-5; D is ambiguous. Trimming left V 8 bases short and J 4 bases short, with 12 bases between. CDR3 size: 13 residues. CDR1 is ENHRY, CDR2 SYGVKD, per germline. The CDR3 nucleotides are TGTGCCATCTCCGGAGGGCCGAATCAGCCCCAGCATTTT. The encoded protein is CAISGGPNQPQHF.

The chain combines TRBV9 with TRBJ1-4; 8 positions agree with TRBD1. CDR3 length: 15 amino acids. Per germline, CDR1 SGDLS and CDR2 YYNGEE. The V gene end was trimmed by 4 bases and the J gene end by 5 bases; junction bases not matched to a gene: 7. CDR3 nucleotide sequence: TGTGCCAGCAGCTTTGCAGGGGGCGCGAATGAAAAACTGTTTTTT. This encodes CASSFAGGANEKLFF.

The gene calls are TRBV13 and TRBJ2-3; D perhaps matches TRBD2 (5 bases). The CDR3 runs to 12 residues. CDR1 and CDR2 (germline): PRHDT, FYEKMQ (reference sequence). Deletions cut 5 bases from V and 6 bases from J, with 9 bases between. CDR3: CASSELVDTQYF. CDR3 bases: TGTGCCAGCAGCGAACTAGTGGATACGCAGTATTTT.

The chain employs TRBV9 and TRBJ1-2, with 10 bases fitting TRBD1. Trimming removed 4 bases from V and 5 bases from J; junction bases left unmatched: 5. The CDR3 length is 14 residues. Germline V gene lookup returns CDR1 SGDLS and CDR2 YYNGEE. CDR3 residues: CASSRGTGEYGYTF. The CDR3 DNA reads as TGTGCCAGCAGCAGAGGGACAGGGGAATATGGCTACACCTTC.

This chain joins TRBV10-3 and TRBJ1-2; D unclear. This CDR3 contains 14 residues. V was clipped by 2 bases and J by 6 bases, with 13 bases between them. Germline V gene sequence: CDR1 ENHRY, CDR2 SYGVKD. CDR3 sequence reads: CAISEAGSSHGYTF. The DNA for the CDR3 is TGTGCCATCAGTGAGGCCGGGTCCTCTCATGGCTACACCTTC.

V is TRBV5-1 and J is TRBJ1-1; tentative D call: TRBD1 (5 bases). Trimming stripped 6 bases from V and 1 base from J, with 7 bases between. The CDR3 extends over 12 amino acids. In germline, CDR1 is SGHRS, CDR2 YFSETQ. The CDR3 loop reads CASTGGNTEAFF. The CDR3 DNA is TGCGCCAGCACGGGGGGGAACACTGAAGCTTTCTTT.

The V call is TRBV2, the J call TRBJ1-2, with 11 nucleotides matching TRBD1. There are 15 residues in the CDR3. V lost 6 bases to trimming and J lost 8 bases; unmatched junction nucleotides: 11. The germline V gene has CDR1 SNHLY and CDR2 FYNNEI. CDR3 DNA sequence: TGTGCCAGCAGCGGACAGGGGGCCACCGGAGAGGGCTACACCTTC. Encoded protein: CASSGQGATGEGYTF.

The chain carries TRBV7-6 and TRBJ1-5, with D perhaps TRBD1 (6 bases). Per the germline V gene, CDR1 is SGHVS and CDR2 is FNYEAQ. This CDR3 is built from 18 residues. V lost 2 bases and J lost 0, with 17 bases in between. CDR3 sequence reads: CASSLNKAGVTSNQPQHF. The CDR3 DNA follows: TGTGCCAGCAGCTTAAATAAGGCAGGGGTTACTAGCAATCAGCCCCAGCATTTT. The full variable domain, in which reference TRBV7-6 and TRBJ1-5 provide the parts outside the CDR3, is GAGVSQSPRYKVTKRGQDVALRCDPISGHVSLYWYRQALGQGPEFLTYFNYEAQQDKSGLPNDRFSAERPEGSISTLTIQRTEQRDSAMYRCASSLNKAGVTSNQPQHFGDGTRLSIL.

The chain combines TRBV5-6 with TRBJ1-5; perhaps TRBD1 as D (6 bases). V lost 0 bases, J lost 9 bases, and 13 bases lay in between. From germline, CDR1 is SGHDT and CDR2 YYEEEE. The CDR3 sequence is 14 residues long. The CDR3 bases are TGTGCCAGCAGCTTGGGGCAGGGGACGGGGCCCCAGCATTTT. It codes for CASSLGQGTGPQHF.